One T cell receptor beta chain is described in this entry. Its specificity is unknown. The CDR3 loop spans 16 amino acids. Germline V CDR1 and CDR2: DFQATT, SNEGSKA (reference sequence). The junction had 7 bases not matched to a gene; V was cut back by 1 base and J by 0 bases. These data originate in a study of T-cell reconstitution after alpha-beta-depleted transplantation in children. Overall study findings and caveats: Reported findings indicate that, about two months after transplant, alpha-beta T cells came from several hundred expanded clones, which were derived from non-depleted graft cells. T-cell counts and diversity at one year post-transplant came mainly from newly produced T cells.

Preparation of the TCRbeta library involved a method that used unique molecular identifiers. TCRdb processed the PCR reads anew with MiXCR; each CDR3 protein has one entry. The data contain about 640,000 distinct CDR3 sequences, over 10% of them singletons. The chain links TRBV20-1 to TRBJ2-3; the match to TRBD1 covers 7 bases. This clonotype was obtained from a male patient under 18 who had a stem cell transplant for acute myeloid leukemia, so the T cells may come from the graft donor. This sample comprised PBMCs, mostly from graft donor cells, obtained 360 days after TCRalphabeta/CD19-depleted stem cell transplant. The CDR3 nucleotides read TGCAGTGCTAGAGCAAGGGGGCACCTGAGCACAGATACGCAGTATTTT. Translation gives CSARARGHLSTDTQYF.